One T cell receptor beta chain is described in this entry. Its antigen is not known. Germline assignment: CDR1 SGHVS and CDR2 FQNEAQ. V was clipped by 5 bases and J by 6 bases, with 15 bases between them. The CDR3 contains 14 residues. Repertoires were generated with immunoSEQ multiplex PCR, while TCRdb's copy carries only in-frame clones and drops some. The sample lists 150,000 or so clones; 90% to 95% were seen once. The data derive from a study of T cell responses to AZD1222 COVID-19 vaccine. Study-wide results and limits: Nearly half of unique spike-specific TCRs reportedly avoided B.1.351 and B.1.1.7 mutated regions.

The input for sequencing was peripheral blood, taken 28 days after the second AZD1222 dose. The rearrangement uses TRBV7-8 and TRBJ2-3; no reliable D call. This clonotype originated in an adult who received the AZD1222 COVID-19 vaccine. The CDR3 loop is CASSHPGVGDTQYF. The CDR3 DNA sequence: TGTGCCAGCAGCCACCCAGGAGTTGGGGATACGCAGTATTTT.